These 11 T cell receptor beta chains were sequenced from one sample in a study of T cells after yellow fever vaccination. From the 5' RACE reads, TCRdb called clonotypes with MiXCR, one entry per CDR3 protein. The sample records approximately 610,000 distinct CDR3 sequences, about 17% being singletons. Sequencing was performed on PBMCs, taken 5 days after the first yellow fever vaccination. The receptors shown here come from a man between 18 and 35 years old who received the YFV17D yellow fever vaccine.

This clonotype was detected only a few times. The chain is built from TRBV15 and TRBJ2-3; 7 positions agree with TRBD2. V was clipped by 1 base and J by 12 bases; unmatched bases: 4. From germline, CDR1 is LNHNV and CDR2 YYDKDF (reference sequence). The CDR3 totals 12 residues. CDR3 sequence: CATSRVGRDQYF. CDR3 DNA sequence: TGTGCCACCAGCAGAGTTGGGAGGGATCAGTATTTT.

V is TRBV12-3 or TRBV12-4 and J is TRBJ1-2, with D perhaps TRBD1 (6 bases). This CDR3 comprises 15 residues. V was cut by 3 bases and J by 2 bases, with 13 bases left in between. CDR3: CASSFGGGLNYGYTF. The CDR3 DNA follows: TGTGCCAGCAGTTTTGGGGGGGGCTTGAACTATGGCTACACCTTC.

The V gene is TRBV4-1, the J gene TRBJ2-2; 7 nucleotides line up with TRBD1. The V and J ends lost 1 base and 5 bases, in that order; junction bases with no gene match: 7. CDR3 length: 16 residues. The V gene's germline CDR1 is MGHRA and CDR2 YSYEKL. In DNA form, the CDR3 reads TGCGCCAGCAGCCAAGTTTTAGGGGGCAGGACCGGGGAGCTGTTTTTT. It specifies CASSQVLGGRTGELFF.

This clonotype showed up just a few times. The V gene is TRBV4-2, the J gene TRBJ2-5; 7 positions match TRBD2. The V and J ends lost 3 bases and 0 bases, in that order; junction bases with no gene match: 7. The CDR3 extends over 16 amino acids. Germline V gives CDR1 LGHNA, CDR2 YNFKEQ. The CDR3 loop reads CASSQERGRYQETQYF. The CDR3 nucleotides read TGTGCCAGCAGCCAGGAGCGGGGCCGGTACCAAGAGACCCAGTACTTC.

This clonotype was found many times. This rearrangement joins TRBV10-3 to TRBJ1-1; no clear D gene. The CDR3 sequence is 12 residues long. The germline V and J ends were trimmed by 4 bases and 5 bases, with 8 bases remaining between them. CDR1 is ENHRY, CDR2 SYGVKD, per germline. The CDR3 here is CAISAVATEAFF. The DNA of the CDR3 is TGTGCCATCAGTGCCGTGGCGACTGAAGCTTTCTTT.

This clonotype showed up just a few times. The V gene is TRBV5-6, the J gene TRBJ1-2; a weak D match, TRBD1 (5 bases). V was trimmed by 0 bases and J by 7 bases, leaving 13 bases between them. This CDR3 contains 14 residues. Germline CDR1 SGHDT, CDR2 YYEEEE. The CDR3 loop is CASSLAGREGGYTF. The CDR3 nucleotides are TGTGCCAGCAGCTTGGCGGGACGGGAAGGTGGCTACACCTTC.

Points on this clonotype: The CDR3 ends on some other residue instead of the conserved phenylalanine or tryptophan, so this is likely a read error. The chain combines TRBV20-1 with TRBJ1-3, with unresolved D. Deletions cut 1 base from V and 3 bases from J, with 7 bases between. The CDR3 spans 13 residues. The germline V gene encodes CDR1 DFQATT and CDR2 SNEGSKA (reference sequence). The DNA for the CDR3 is TGCAGTGCTAGAGTCGAGATTGGAAACACCATATATTTA. Translation: CSARVEIGNTIYL.

This chain uses TRBV11-1 with TRBJ2-1, with TRBD2 identical over 8 bases. The length of the CDR3 is 18 residues. J was trimmed by 4 bases and V by 1 base; bases with no gene match: 12. Germline CDR1 and CDR2: SGHAT and FQDESV (reference sequence). The CDR3 protein is CASSLVWRGAKNYNEQFF. The CDR3 DNA sequence: TGTGCCAGCAGCTTAGTATGGCGGGGGGCCAAAAATTACAATGAGCAGTTCTTC.

V and J are TRBV6-5 and TRBJ1-1, with D possibly matching TRBD1 (5 bases). Trimming removed 0 bases at V and 1 base at J, with 15 bases between. The V gene's germline CDR1 is MNHEY and CDR2 SVGAGI. This CDR3 spans 17 amino acids. CDR3 protein: CASSYSSRGFRNTEAFF. The DNA for the CDR3 is TGTGCCAGCAGTTACTCCTCTCGGGGCTTTCGGAACACTGAAGCTTTCTTT.

The rearrangement uses TRBV6-5 and TRBJ2-3, with 9 bases that match TRBD2. With V trimmed by 2 bases and J by 1 base, 4 bases remained unmatched. CDR1 is MNHEY, CDR2 SVGAGI, per germline. The CDR3 has 16 amino acids. The CDR3 nucleotides are TGTGCCAGCAGTTACAGCGGGGGGATCGGCACAGATACGCAGTATTTT. Its protein product is CASSYSGGIGTDTQYF.

This rearrangement joins TRBV30 to TRBJ2-1, with 7 bases identical to TRBD2. Germline values: CDR1 GTSNPN, CDR2 SVGIG (reference sequence). The CDR3 spans 13 residues. Trimming took 2 bases from V and 4 from J; bases not matched to a gene: 2. CDR3 DNA sequence: TGTGCCTGGAGTACTAGCGCGTACAATGAGCAGTTCTTC. Protein product: CAWSTSAYNEQFF.